This section outlines one TCR beta chain sequence together with its context. This sample stems from a study of blood T cell repertoires in COVID-19. Study at large: PBMCs, B-cell-depleted T cells, or T cells provided the cDNA or gDNA that made up the material.

Sequencing was performed with immunoSEQ multiplex PCR; in TCRdb, only in-frame clones are kept and a portion is missing. The sample includes over 80,000 clones, 79% of them seen just once. Trimming at V came to 5 bases and at J to 4 bases, leaving 7 bases not matched to a gene. Germline CDR1 reads MNHEY; CDR2 reads SMNVEV (reference sequence). There are 14 residues in the CDR3. The sequencing input was peripheral blood. The V gene is TRBV27, the J gene TRBJ2-5, with TRBD1 identical over 7 bases. The sequence came from a woman aged 80 or over with active or convalescent COVID-19. The CDR3 DNA reads as TGTGCCAGCAGTCCCCGACAGGGCCCAGAGACCCAGTACTTC. This sequence encodes CASSPRQGPETQYF.